The rows below give T cell receptor beta chains drawn from one sample of a study of PD-1 blockade in classical Hodgkin lymphoma. The method was immunoSEQ multiplex PCR; TCRdb's version includes in-frame clones alone and lacks a portion of them. The sample lists approximately 79,000 clones, over 90% occurring once. The specimen comprised peripheral blood mononuclear cells (PBMCs), sampled before the second cycle of nivolumab. The origin of the receptors is a human donor with classical Hodgkin lymphoma. The CDR3 runs from the conserved cysteine through the conserved F or W. A D gene is named only where the DNA matches it firmly. Clone size is stated in some rows and not others, as once, few, many or a class when expanded.

d_call: TRBD1; j_call: TRBJ1-4; clone_size: NA; v_call: TRBV30; cdr3_nt: TGTGCCTGGAGTCTTACAGGGGTTGGTGAAAAACTGTTTTTT; cdr3_aa: CAWSLTGVGEKLFF
d_call: NA; j_call: TRBJ1-2; clone_size: NA; v_call: TRBV7-9; cdr3_nt: TGTGCCAGCAGCTTATCGGTAGGGAACTATGGCTACACCTTC; cdr3_aa: CASSLSVGNYGYTF
d_call: NA; j_call: TRBJ2-5; clone_size: NA; v_call: TRBV7-9; cdr3_nt: TGTGCCAGCAGCCCGGACACCCCCCAAGAGACCCAGTACTTC; cdr3_aa: CASSPDTPQETQYF
d_call: TRBD1; j_call: TRBJ2-7; clone_size: NA; v_call: TRBV19; cdr3_nt: TGTGCCAGTAGTATCGGACAGGGGTCGTACGAGCAGTACTTC; cdr3_aa: CASSIGQGSYEQYF
d_call: NA; j_call: TRBJ2-7; clone_size: NA; v_call: TRBV30; cdr3_nt: TGTGCCTGGAGTGTACTGGGGTTCGAGCAGTACTTC; cdr3_aa: CAWSVLGFEQYF
d_call: NA; j_call: TRBJ2-1; clone_size: NA; v_call: TRBV28; cdr3_nt: TGTGCCAGCAGTTTATCCCCATTCGTTCCCGAGGGCGATGAGCAGTTCTTC; cdr3_aa: CASSLSPFVPEGDEQFF
d_call: TRBD2; j_call: TRBJ2-3; clone_size: NA; v_call: TRBV9; cdr3_nt: TGTGCCAGCAGCGTAGCCTGGACTAGCGGGGGTGCAGATACGCAGTATTTT; cdr3_aa: CASSVAWTSGGADTQYF
d_call: NA; j_call: TRBJ1-1; clone_size: NA; v_call: TRBV7-9; cdr3_nt: TGTGCCAGCAGCTTACAACCTACAACTGAAGCTTTCTTT; cdr3_aa: CASSLQPTTEAFF
d_call: NA; j_call: TRBJ2-1; clone_size: NA; v_call: TRBV6-5; cdr3_nt: TGTGCCAGCAGTTACCTTAGTGTGCAGTTCTTC; cdr3_aa: CASSYLSVQFF
d_call: NA; j_call: TRBJ2-7; clone_size: NA; v_call: TRBV11-2; cdr3_nt: TGTGCCAGCAGCTTAGCACCAACCTACGAGCAGTACTTC; cdr3_aa: CASSLAPTYEQYF
d_call: TRBD1; j_call: TRBJ2-2; clone_size: NA; v_call: TRBV2; cdr3_nt: TGTGCCAGCAGTTTGACAGGGGCCGGGGAGCTGTTTTTT; cdr3_aa: CASSLTGAGELFF
d_call: TRBD2; j_call: TRBJ2-1; clone_size: NA; v_call: TRBV15; cdr3_nt: TGTGCCACCGCTAGCGGGGCCGGGGTAGATGAGCAGTTCTTC; cdr3_aa: CATASGAGVDEQFF
d_call: NA; j_call: TRBJ1-1; clone_size: NA; v_call: TRBV9; cdr3_nt: TGTGCCAGCAGCCCCCCCACGGGGTACACTGAAGCTTTCTTT; cdr3_aa: CASSPPTGYTEAFF
d_call: TRBD2; j_call: TRBJ2-2; clone_size: NA; v_call: TRBV18; cdr3_nt: TGTGCCAGCTCACCCGACAGCGGGAGGGCCACCGGGGAGCTGTTTTTT; cdr3_aa: CASSPDSGRATGELFF
d_call: NA; j_call: TRBJ2-7; clone_size: NA; v_call: TRBV20-1; cdr3_nt: TGCAGTGCTGGACAGTACGAGCAGTACTTC; cdr3_aa: CSAGQYEQYF
d_call: TRBD1; j_call: TRBJ1-1; clone_size: few; v_call: TRBV29-1; cdr3_nt: TGCAGCGTGCACTCAGGGGGCACTGAAGCTTTCTTT; cdr3_aa: CSVHSGGTEAFF
d_call: TRBD2; j_call: TRBJ2-2; clone_size: NA; v_call: TRBV4-1; cdr3_nt: TGCGCCAGCAGCCAAGATCGACTAGCGGGGAAACCGACCGGGGAGCTGTTTTTT; cdr3_aa: CASSQDRLAGKPTGELFF
d_call: NA; j_call: TRBJ1-1; clone_size: NA; v_call: TRBV14; cdr3_nt: TGTGCCAGCAGCGACAGACTGGGGCCACCGCGGACTGAAGCTTTCTTT; cdr3_aa: CASSDRLGPPRTEAFF
d_call: TRBD1; j_call: TRBJ2-5; clone_size: NA; v_call: TRBV10-3; cdr3_nt: TGTGCCATCAGTCCCGGACAGGGGGCGGTGGAGACCCAGTACTTC; cdr3_aa: CAISPGQGAVETQYF
d_call: TRBD1; j_call: TRBJ2-2; clone_size: NA; v_call: TRBV2; cdr3_nt: TGTGCCAGCAGTGAATTGACAGGGACCGGGGAGCTGTTTTTT; cdr3_aa: CASSELTGTGELFF
d_call: NA; j_call: TRBJ2-2; clone_size: NA; v_call: TRBV9; cdr3_nt: TGTGCCAGCAGCGTAGATCGGTCCGGGGAGCTGTTTTTT; cdr3_aa: CASSVDRSGELFF
d_call: NA; j_call: TRBJ2-1; clone_size: NA; v_call: TRBV7-9; cdr3_nt: TGTGCCAGCAGCACAAATGAGCAGTTCTTC; cdr3_aa: CASSTNEQFF
d_call: TRBD2; j_call: TRBJ2-7; clone_size: NA; v_call: TRBV5-6; cdr3_nt: TGTGCCAGCAGCTTGTGGGGGACTACGGTATACGAGCAGTACTTC; cdr3_aa: CASSLWGTTVYEQYF
d_call: NA; j_call: TRBJ2-1; clone_size: NA; v_call: TRBV29-1; cdr3_nt: TGCAGCGGTAGGGGGGGCCTTCTGACCTACAATGAGCAGTTCTTC; cdr3_aa: CSGRGGLLTYNEQFF
d_call: NA; j_call: TRBJ2-1; clone_size: NA; v_call: TRBV2; cdr3_nt: TGTGCCAGCAGGGGGGACTCCTTCAGCTCCTACAATGAGCAGTTCTTC; cdr3_aa: CASRGDSFSSYNEQFF
d_call: NA; j_call: TRBJ2-5; clone_size: NA; v_call: TRBV6-5; cdr3_nt: TGTGCCAGCAGTTCGGCCGAGACCCAGTACTTC; cdr3_aa: CASSSAETQYF
d_call: TRBD1; j_call: TRBJ2-7; clone_size: NA; v_call: TRBV11-1; cdr3_nt: TGTGCCAGCAGCAGACCCGGGACAGGATACGAGCAGTACTTC; cdr3_aa: CASSRPGTGYEQYF
d_call: NA; j_call: TRBJ2-3; clone_size: NA; v_call: TRBV30; cdr3_nt: TGTGCCTGGAGTGTAGGCACAGATACGCAGTATTTT; cdr3_aa: CAWSVGTDTQYF
d_call: NA; j_call: TRBJ2-5; clone_size: NA; v_call: TRBV30; cdr3_nt: TGTGCCTGGACAGGGGTGGATAGGGAGACCCAGTACTTC; cdr3_aa: CAWTGVDRETQYF
d_call: NA; j_call: TRBJ2-2; clone_size: NA; v_call: TRBV6-4; cdr3_nt: TGTGCCAGCAGTGATTACCCTAGAAGGGCCGGGGAGCTGTTTTTT; cdr3_aa: CASSDYPRRAGELFF
d_call: TRBD1; j_call: TRBJ2-2; clone_size: NA; v_call: TRBV7-9; cdr3_nt: TGTGCCAGCAGCCCGGACAGGGAACCCTCCAACTCGAACACCGGGGAGCTGTTTTTT; cdr3_aa: CASSPDREPSNSNTGELFF
d_call: TRBD1; j_call: TRBJ2-7; clone_size: NA; v_call: TRBV11-2; cdr3_nt: TGTGCCAGCAGGCAACCGGGACAGGGTTACGAGCAGTACTTC; cdr3_aa: CASRQPGQGYEQYF
d_call: NA; j_call: TRBJ2-1; clone_size: once; v_call: TRBV19; cdr3_nt: TGTGCCAGTAGTATTGGGGTAGGTTCCTACAATGAGCAGTTCTTC; cdr3_aa: CASSIGVGSYNEQFF
d_call: NA; j_call: TRBJ2-7; clone_size: NA; v_call: TRBV29-1; cdr3_nt: TGCAGCGTTGGACTGGGACCCTACGAGCAGTACTTC; cdr3_aa: CSVGLGPYEQYF
d_call: NA; j_call: TRBJ2-7; clone_size: NA; v_call: TRBV5-1; cdr3_nt: TGCGCCAGCAGCTTGGACCAGCCCTACGAGCAGTACTTC; cdr3_aa: CASSLDQPYEQYF
d_call: TRBD2; j_call: TRBJ2-3; clone_size: NA; v_call: TRBV7-3; cdr3_nt: TGTGCCAGCAGCGCCAGCGGGATTAGCACAGATACGCAGTATTTT; cdr3_aa: CASSASGISTDTQYF
d_call: TRBD2; j_call: TRBJ2-2; clone_size: NA; v_call: TRBV4-2; cdr3_nt: TGTGCCAGCAGCCGAGTAGCGGGAGAGGTTGGGACCGGGGAGCTGTTTTTT; cdr3_aa: CASSRVAGEVGTGELFF
d_call: NA; j_call: TRBJ2-7; clone_size: NA; v_call: TRBV7-9; cdr3_nt: TGTGCCAGCAGCTTAATAAGGGTTGAGGGCTACGAGCAGTACTTC; cdr3_aa: CASSLIRVEGYEQYF